This T cell receptor beta chain was identified during a study of T cell responses to AZD1222 COVID-19 vaccine. Study results and limitations: Only a handful of AZD1222 recipients, several in all, had baseline seropositivity. Unmutated variant regions are reportedly targeted by nearly half of spike-specific TCRs. Once two AZD1222 doses were given, Spike-specific TCR breadth and depth went up.

The assay was immunoSEQ multiplex PCR, and TCRdb's table has in-frame clones only and misses some. This sample has over 110,000 clones, with more than 80% found just once. Worth noting for this clone: The antigen is not known.

CDR1 is SGDLS, CDR2 YYNGEE, per germline. This CDR3 is built from 16 residues. The J segment lost 6 bases and the V segment lost 0 bases, leaving 10 bases of the junction unmatched. The source material was peripheral blood, sampled on day 0 of AZD1222 vaccination. This receptor was identified in an adult in good health. V is TRBV9 and J is TRBJ2-3, with 7 bases aligning to TRBD2. The CDR3 DNA reads TGTGCCAGCAGCGTAGTCTCTAGCGGAATCAGGGATACGCAGTATTTT. Protein product: CASSVVSSGIRDTQYF.